What follows is one T cell receptor (beta chain) and its context. Its antigen remains unknown. This sample was taken from a study of cytomegalovirus exposure and HLA in healthy donors. Amplification used 60 Vbeta primers and 13 Jbeta primers. Clones were read by immunoSEQ multiplex PCR, and TCRdb kept only the in-frame ones, dropping some. Of about 36,000 clones listed, 60% to 80% are singletons. Overall study results and limits: Cytomegalovirus-associated status was assigned to 150 or so TCR beta chains.

The TCR originated in a man aged 30 to 39 in good health and CMV-seronegative. Input material: PBMCs.

The CDR3 bases are TGCGCCAGCAGCTTAGGGCCGGGAGACAATCAGCCCCAGCATTTT. It yields the protein CASSLGPGDNQPQHF. The J gene is TRBJ1-5, the V gene TRBV5-1; D not resolved. Germline assignment: CDR1 SGHRS and CDR2 YFSETQ. Trimming cost V 2 bases and J 3 bases, with 12 bases left between them. The CDR3 spans 15 residues. Using reference TRBV5-1 and TRBJ1-5 for the parts outside the CDR3, the full variable domain is KAGVTQTPRYLIKTRGQQVTLSCSPISGHRSVSWYQQTPGQGLQFLFEYFSETQRNKGNFPGRFSGRQFSNSRSEMNVSTLELGDSALYLCASSLGPGDNQPQHFGDGTRLSIL.